This TCR beta chain was sequenced for a study of preoperative IRX-2 immunotherapy in early breast cancer. Clones were sequenced by immunoSEQ multiplex PCR, and TCRdb holds only the in-frame ones, with some missing. Among 32,000 or so clones listed, around four fifths were seen once. Sample treatment: preoperative locoregional IRX-2 cytokine immunotherapy. Preoperative locoregional IRX-2 cytokine immunotherapy was tested in the phase Ib source study. Sequences were derived from lymph node tissue, sampled from a patient treated with IRX-2 immunotherapy. The TCR was taken from a human donor with breast cancer.

CDR3 sequence (DNA): TGTGCCAGCAGCTGGGATAGCGGGTCTACTTACGAGCAGTACTTC. Translated: CASSWDSGSTYEQYF. The chain recombines TRBV11-3 with TRBJ2-7; 7 bases line up with TRBD2. J was trimmed by 4 bases and V by 4 bases; bases with no gene match: 10. This CDR3 is built from 15 residues. Per germline, CDR1 SGHNT and CDR2 YENEEA.